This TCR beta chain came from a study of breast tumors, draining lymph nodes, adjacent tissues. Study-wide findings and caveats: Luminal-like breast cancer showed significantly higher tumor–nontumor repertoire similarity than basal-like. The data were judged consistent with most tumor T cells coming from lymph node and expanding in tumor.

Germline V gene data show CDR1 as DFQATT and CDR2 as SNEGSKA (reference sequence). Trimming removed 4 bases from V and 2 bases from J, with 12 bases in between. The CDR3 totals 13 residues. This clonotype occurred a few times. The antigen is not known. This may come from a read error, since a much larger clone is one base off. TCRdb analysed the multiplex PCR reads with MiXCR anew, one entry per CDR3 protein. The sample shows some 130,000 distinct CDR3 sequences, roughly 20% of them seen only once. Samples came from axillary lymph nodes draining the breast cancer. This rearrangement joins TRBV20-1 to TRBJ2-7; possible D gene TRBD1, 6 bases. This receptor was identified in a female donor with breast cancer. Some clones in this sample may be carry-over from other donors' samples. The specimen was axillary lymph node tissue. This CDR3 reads CSATGTRTYEQYF. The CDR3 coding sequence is TGCAGTGCTACCGGGACAAGGACCTACGAGCAGTACTTC.